One sample yielded the 5 T cell receptor beta chains listed below, sequenced in a study of blood T cell repertoires in COVID-19 (TCRdb year 2020). Libraries were constructed by the immunoSEQ multiplex PCR assay. TCRdb retrieved this table from immuneACCESS and kept in-frame rearrangements only. Not all clones are present; in checked studies, unresolved V genes account for under half, and no reason is known for the remainder. This sample is represented by roughly 120,000 clones; roughly 82% of them were singletons. Approximately 16% of the sample goes to the ten largest clones. Sequencing was carried out using peripheral blood. These receptors all stem from a woman aged 55-75 years with acute or convalescent COVID-19.

The chain combines TRBV25-1 with TRBJ1-6, with D uncertain. Germline V gives CDR1 MGHDK, CDR2 SYGVNS. Between the trimmed V and J ends, which lost 5 bases and 0 bases, there was a span of 11 bases. This CDR3 contains 16 residues. The CDR3 DNA sequence: TGTGCCAGCAGTTGGGCGGGAAGCTCCTATAATTCACCCCTCCACTTT. It yields the protein CASSWAGSSYNSPLHF.

The V call is TRBV11-3, the J call TRBJ1-2; 8 bases are shared with TRBD1. The CDR3 extends over 13 amino acids. Unmatched junction bases numbered 4, after V lost 4 bases and J lost 6 bases. Germline lookup yields CDR1 SGHNT and CDR2 YENEEA. The CDR3 sequence is CASSYGQGHGYTF. The CDR3 DNA follows: TGTGCCAGCAGCTATGGACAGGGACATGGCTACACCTTC.

J is TRBJ2-5 and V is TRBV7-3; possibly TRBD2 for D (5 bases). With 1 base removed from V and 2 bases from J, the gap between germline ends came to 8 bases. The CDR3 consists of 14 residues. Germline-derived CDR1 and CDR2 are SGHTA and FQGTGA. The CDR3 region is CASSLNAGQETQYF. CDR3 in DNA: TGTGCCAGCAGCTTAAACGCGGGTCAAGAGACCCAGTACTTC.

This clone was seen just once. The chain has TRBV6-6 and TRBJ1-3, with 7 bases that match TRBD1. Unmatched junction bases numbered 11, after V lost 5 bases and J lost 4 bases. The germline V gene encodes CDR1 MNHNY and CDR2 SVGAGI (reference sequence). CDR3 length: 16 residues. The CDR3 spells CASSRQGGMGGNTIYF. The CDR3, as DNA: TGTGCCAGCAGTCGACAGGGAGGAATGGGGGGAAACACCATATATTTT.

The chain is built from TRBV5-6 and TRBJ1-1, with D hard to call. The germline V gene has CDR1 SGHDT and CDR2 YYEEEE. The CDR3 is 15 residues long. With 6 bases removed from V and 4 bases from J, the gap between germline ends came to 19 bases. The CDR3 loop reads CASTLTVSGSTEAFF. Here the CDR3 DNA reads TGTGCCAGCACCCTAACAGTATCAGGAAGCACTGAAGCTTTCTTT.